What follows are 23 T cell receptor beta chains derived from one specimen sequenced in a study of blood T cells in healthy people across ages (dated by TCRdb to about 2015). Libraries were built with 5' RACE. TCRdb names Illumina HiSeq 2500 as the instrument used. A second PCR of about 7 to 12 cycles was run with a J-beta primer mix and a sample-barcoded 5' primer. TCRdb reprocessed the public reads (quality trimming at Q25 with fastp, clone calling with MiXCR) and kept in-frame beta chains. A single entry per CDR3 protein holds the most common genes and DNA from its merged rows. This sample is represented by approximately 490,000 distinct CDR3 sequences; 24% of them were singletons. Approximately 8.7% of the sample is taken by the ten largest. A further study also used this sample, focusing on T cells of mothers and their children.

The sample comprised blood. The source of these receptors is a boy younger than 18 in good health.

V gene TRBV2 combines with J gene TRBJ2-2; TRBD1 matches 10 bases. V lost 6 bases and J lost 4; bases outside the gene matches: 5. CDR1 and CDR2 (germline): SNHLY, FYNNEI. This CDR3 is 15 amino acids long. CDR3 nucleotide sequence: TGTGCCAGCAGCCCGGACAGGGGGAGCACCGGGGAGCTGTTTTTT. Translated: CASSPDRGSTGELFF.

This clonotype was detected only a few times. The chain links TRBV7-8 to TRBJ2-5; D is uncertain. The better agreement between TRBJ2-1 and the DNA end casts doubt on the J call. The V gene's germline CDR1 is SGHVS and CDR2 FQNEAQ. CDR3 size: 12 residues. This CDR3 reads CASSFRAREQFF. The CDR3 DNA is TGTGCCAGCAGCTTTCGGGCCAGAGAGCAGTTCTTC.

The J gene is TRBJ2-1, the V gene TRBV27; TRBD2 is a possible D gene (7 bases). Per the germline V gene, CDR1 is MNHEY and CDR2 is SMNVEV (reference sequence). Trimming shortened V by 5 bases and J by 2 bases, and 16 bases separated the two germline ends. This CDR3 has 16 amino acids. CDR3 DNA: TGTGCCAGCAGTCTGCAAGGGGGGACTACCTACAATGAGCAGTTCTTC. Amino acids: CASSLQGGTTYNEQFF.

This CDR3 is CSARSTLDADTEAFF. CDR3 nucleotide sequence: TGCAGTGCTAGAAGTACCCTGGACGCTGACACTGAAGCTTTCTTT. The genes are TRBV20-1 and TRBJ1-1, with D unresolved. The V end lost 2 bases, the J end lost 3 bases, and 16 bases lay between the germline ends. CDR1 DFQATT and CDR2 SNEGSKA come from the germline V gene (reference sequence). The CDR3 is made up of 15 amino acids.

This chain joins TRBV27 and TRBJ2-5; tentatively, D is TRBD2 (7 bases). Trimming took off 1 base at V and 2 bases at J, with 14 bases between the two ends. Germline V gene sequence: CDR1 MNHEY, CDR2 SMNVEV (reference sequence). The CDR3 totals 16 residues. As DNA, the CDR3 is TGTGCCAGCAGTTTATACCCGGGGGGCTTACAAGAGACCCAGTACTTC. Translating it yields CASSLYPGGLQETQYF.

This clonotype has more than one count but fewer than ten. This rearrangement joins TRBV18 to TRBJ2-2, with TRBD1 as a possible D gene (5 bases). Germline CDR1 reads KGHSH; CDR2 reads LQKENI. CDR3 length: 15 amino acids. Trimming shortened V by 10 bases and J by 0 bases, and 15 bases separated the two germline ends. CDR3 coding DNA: TGTGCCATCACCACAGGAGTCGCGAACACCGGGGAGCTGTTTTTT. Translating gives CAITTGVANTGELFF.

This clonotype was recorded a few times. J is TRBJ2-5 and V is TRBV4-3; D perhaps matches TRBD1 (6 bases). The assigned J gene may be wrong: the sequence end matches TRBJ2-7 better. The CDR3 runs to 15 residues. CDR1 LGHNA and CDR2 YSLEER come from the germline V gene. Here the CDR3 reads CASSQTLDRTYEQYF. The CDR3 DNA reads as TGCGCCAGCAGCCAAACTCTTGACAGGACCTACGAGCAGTACTTC.

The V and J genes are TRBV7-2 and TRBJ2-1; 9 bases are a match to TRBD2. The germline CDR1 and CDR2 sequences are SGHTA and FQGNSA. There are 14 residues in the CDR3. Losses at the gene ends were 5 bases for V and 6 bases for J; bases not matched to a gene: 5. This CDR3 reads CASSHSGSGNEQFF. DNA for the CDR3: TGTGCCAGCAGCCATAGCGGGAGTGGCAATGAGCAGTTCTTC. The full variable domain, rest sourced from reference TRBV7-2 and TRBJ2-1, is GAGVSQSPSNKVTEKGKDVELRCDPISGHTALYWYRQSLGQGLEFLIYFQGNSAPDKSGLPSDRFSAERTGGSVSTLTIQRTQQEDSAVYLCASSHSGSGNEQFFGPGTRLTVL.

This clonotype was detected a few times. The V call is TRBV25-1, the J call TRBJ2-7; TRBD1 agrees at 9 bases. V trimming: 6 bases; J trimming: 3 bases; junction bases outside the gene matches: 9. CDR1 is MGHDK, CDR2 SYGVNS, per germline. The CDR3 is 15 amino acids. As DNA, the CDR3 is TGTGCCAGCAGGAGCTTCCGGGACAGGGACTACGAGCAGTACTTC. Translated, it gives CASRSFRDRDYEQYF.

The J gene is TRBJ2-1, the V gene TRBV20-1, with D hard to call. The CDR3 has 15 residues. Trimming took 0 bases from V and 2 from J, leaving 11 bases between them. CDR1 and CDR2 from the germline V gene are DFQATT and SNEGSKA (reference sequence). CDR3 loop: CSARDSAKPYNEQFF. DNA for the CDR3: TGCAGTGCTAGAGATTCCGCCAAACCCTACAATGAGCAGTTCTTC.

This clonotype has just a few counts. CDR3: CASSLSGTSGDEQFF. For the CDR3, the DNA is TGTGCCAGCAGTTTATCCGGGACTAGCGGCGATGAGCAGTTCTTC. The gene calls are TRBV28 and TRBJ2-1; 11 nucleotides align to TRBD2. This CDR3 comprises 15 residues. CDR1 MDHEN and CDR2 SYDVKM come from the germline V gene. V lost 1 base, J lost 8 bases, and 4 bases stayed unmatched.

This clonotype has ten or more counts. The CDR3 sequence is CASRTTGVNEKLFF. In DNA form, the CDR3 reads TGTGCCAGCAGGACGACAGGGGTTAATGAAAAACTGTTTTTT. The rearrangement links TRBV28 to TRBJ1-4; 8 positions match TRBD1. CDR3 size: 14 residues. V gave up 6 bases and J gave up 4 bases; unmatched junction bases: 4. Germline V CDR1 and CDR2: MDHEN, SYDVKM.

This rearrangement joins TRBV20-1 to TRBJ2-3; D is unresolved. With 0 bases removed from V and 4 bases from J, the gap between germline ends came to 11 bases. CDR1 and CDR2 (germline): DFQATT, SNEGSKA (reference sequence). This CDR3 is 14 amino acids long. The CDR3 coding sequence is TGCAGTGCTAGAGATCCGACTTTCGCAGATACGCAGTATTTT. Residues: CSARDPTFADTQYF.

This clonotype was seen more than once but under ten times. The CDR3 sequence is CASRTLIAYEQYF. CDR3 nucleotide sequence: TGTGCCAGCAGAACCCTTATTGCCTACGAGCAGTACTTC. The J gene is TRBJ2-7, the V gene TRBV6-6; D uncertain. This CDR3 spans 13 amino acids. Trimming stripped 6 bases from V and 2 bases from J, with 11 bases between. CDR1 is MNHNY and CDR2 is SVGAGI in the germline V gene (reference sequence).

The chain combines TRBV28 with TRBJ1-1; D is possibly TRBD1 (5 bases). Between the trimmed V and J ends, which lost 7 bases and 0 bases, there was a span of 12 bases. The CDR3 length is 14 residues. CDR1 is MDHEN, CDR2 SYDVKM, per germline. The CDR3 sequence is CASKGPGLNTEAFF. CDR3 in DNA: TGTGCCAGCAAGGGACCGGGGCTGAACACTGAAGCTTTCTTT. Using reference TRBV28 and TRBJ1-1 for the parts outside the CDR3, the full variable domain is DVKVTQSSRYLVKRTGEKVFLECVQDMDHENMFWYRQDPGLGLRLIYFSYDVKMKEKGDIPEGYSVSREKKERFSLILESASTNQTSMYLCASKGPGLNTEAFFGQGTRLTVV.

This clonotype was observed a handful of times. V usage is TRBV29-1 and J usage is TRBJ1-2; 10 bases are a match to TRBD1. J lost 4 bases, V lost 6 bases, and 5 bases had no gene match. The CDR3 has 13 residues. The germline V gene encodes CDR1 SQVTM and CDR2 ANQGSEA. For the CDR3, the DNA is TGCAGCGTGCGGACAGGGGGAACCTATGGCTACACCTTC. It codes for CSVRTGGTYGYTF.

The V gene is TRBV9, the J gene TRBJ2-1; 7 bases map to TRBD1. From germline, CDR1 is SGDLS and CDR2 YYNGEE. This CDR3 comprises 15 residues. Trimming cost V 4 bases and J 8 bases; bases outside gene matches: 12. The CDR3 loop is CASSPRDSNVDEQFF. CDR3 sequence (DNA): TGTGCCAGCAGCCCCCGGGACAGTAATGTGGATGAGCAGTTCTTC.

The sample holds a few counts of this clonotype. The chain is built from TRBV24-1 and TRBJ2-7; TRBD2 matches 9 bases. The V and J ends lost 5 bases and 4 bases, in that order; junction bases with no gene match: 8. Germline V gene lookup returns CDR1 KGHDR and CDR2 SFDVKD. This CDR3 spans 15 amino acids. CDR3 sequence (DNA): TGTGCCACCAGTGCCGAAACTAGCGGGCCTTACGAGCAGTACTTC. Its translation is CATSAETSGPYEQYF.

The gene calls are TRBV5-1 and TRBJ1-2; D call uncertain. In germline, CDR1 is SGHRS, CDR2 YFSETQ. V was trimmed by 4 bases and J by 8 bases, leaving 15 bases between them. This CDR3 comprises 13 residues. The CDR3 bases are TGCGCCAGCAGCGAGCCGGCCACTGGCGGCTACACCTTC. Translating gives CASSEPATGGYTF.

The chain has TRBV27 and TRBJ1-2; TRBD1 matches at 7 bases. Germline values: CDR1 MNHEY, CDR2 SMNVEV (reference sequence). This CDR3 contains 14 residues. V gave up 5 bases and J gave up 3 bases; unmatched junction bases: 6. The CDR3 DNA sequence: TGTGCCAGCAGTCCCCGACAGGGATACTATGGCTACACCTTC. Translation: CASSPRQGYYGYTF.

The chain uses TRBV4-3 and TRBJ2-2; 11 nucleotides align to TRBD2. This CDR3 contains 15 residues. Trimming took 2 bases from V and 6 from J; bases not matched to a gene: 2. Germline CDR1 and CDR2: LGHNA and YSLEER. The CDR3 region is CASSQSSGGAGELFF. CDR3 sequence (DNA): TGCGCCAGCAGCCAAAGTAGCGGGGGGGCCGGGGAGCTGTTTTTT.

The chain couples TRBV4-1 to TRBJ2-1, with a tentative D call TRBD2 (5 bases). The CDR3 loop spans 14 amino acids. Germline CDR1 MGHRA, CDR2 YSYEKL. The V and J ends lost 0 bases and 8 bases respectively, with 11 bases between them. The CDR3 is CASSQEPGLDEQFF. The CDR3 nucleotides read TGCGCCAGCAGCCAAGAACCGGGATTGGATGAGCAGTTCTTC.

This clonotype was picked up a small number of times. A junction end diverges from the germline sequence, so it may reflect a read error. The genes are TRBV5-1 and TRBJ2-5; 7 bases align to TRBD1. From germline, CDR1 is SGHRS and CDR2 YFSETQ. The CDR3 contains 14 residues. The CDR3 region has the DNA TGCGCCGGCAGCCTAGGGACAGTCCAAGAGACCCAGTACTTC. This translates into CAGSLGTVQETQYF.